Below, one T cell receptor (beta chain) is given with its context. One junction end does not reproduce the germline sequence, and a read error may be involved. The same CDR3 arises from other DNA sequences in this sample as well. The data belong to a study of PD-L1 blockade in urothelial cancer. Study information: The researchers analyzed blood 3 weeks (second dose) and 6 weeks after treatment start.

The cohort comprised individuals with locally advanced or metastatic urothelial carcinoma. Profiled with immunoSEQ multiplex PCR; TCRdb holds only in-frame clones, not every one. The top ten clones hold 8% to 10% of a sample with 20,000 to 30,000 clones, more than 70% of them seen once. Germline-derived CDR1 and CDR2 are MNHNS and SASEGT. This CDR3 has 14 residues. The TCR sequence derives from a man between 70 and 80 years old with urothelial cancer. The source was PBMCs, collected around atezolizumab (anti-PD-L1) treatment. The V call is TRBV6-1, the J call TRBJ2-7; D perhaps matches TRBD2 (5 bases). The CDR3 sequence: CASSEVALAYEQYF. DNA of the CDR3: TGTGCCAGCAGTGAAGTAGCGCTGGCCTACGAGCAGTACTTT.